Listed below are T cell receptor beta chains from one sample, sequenced in a study of blood T cells in healthy people across ages. TCRdb called the 5' RACE reads again in MiXCR, with one record for every CDR3 protein. The sample holds 700,000 to 900,000 distinct CDR3 sequences, about 48% seen once. Sequenced material: blood. Source of these receptors: a man at least 80 years old in good health. Both conserved end residues are part of each CDR3. A D gene is named only where the DNA matches it firmly. Some rows have no size entry. The others give once, few or many, or a class for an expanded clone.

>TRBJ1-4|TRBV6-1|.|.
CASRSRENEKLFF
TGTGCCAGCAGGAGCAGGGAGAATGAAAAACTGTTTTTT
>TRBJ2-3|TRBV3-1|TRBD2|.
CASLRGGAGDTQYF
TGTGCCAGCCTCCGCGGGGGGGCCGGTGATACGCAGTATTTT
>TRBJ2-4|TRBV12-3/TRBV12-4|.|.
CASSLSSGQNIQYF
TGTGCCAGCAGTTTAAGTTCAGGCCAAAACATTCAGTACTTC
>TRBJ2-1|TRBV6-2/TRBV6-3|TRBD2|few
CASTLAGGPSNEQFF
TGTGCCAGCACTCTAGCGGGAGGGCCTTCCAATGAGCAGTTCTTC
>TRBJ2-3|TRBV7-2|.|.
CASSLFETDTQYF
TGTGCCAGCAGCCTTTTCGAGACGGATACGCAGTATTTT
>TRBJ2-2|TRBV7-3|.|.
CASSPPLRLGTGELFF
TGTGCCAGCAGCCCTCCCTTGAGGCTAGGTACCGGGGAGCTGTTTTTT
>TRBJ2-7|TRBV28|.|.
CASSPGTLGYNEQYF
TGTGCCAGCAGCCCCGGGACGCTTGGCTACAATGAGCAGTACTTC
>TRBJ1-4|TRBV12-3/TRBV12-4|.|.
CASRARWEKLFF
TGTGCCAGCAGAGCCCGGTGGGAAAAACTGTTTTTT
>TRBJ2-7|TRBV20-1|.|.
CSASPPGTTVGEQYF
TGCAGTGCTAGCCCCCCAGGCACCACCGTCGGCGAGCAGTACTTC
>TRBJ2-3|TRBV11-3|.|.
CASSLVFNTDTQYF
TGTGCCAGCAGCTTAGTTTTTAACACAGATACGCAGTATTTT
>TRBJ2-4|TRBV20-1|.|.
CSARVQLAKNIQYF
TGCAGTGCTAGGGTACAGTTAGCCAAAAACATTCAGTACTTC
>TRBJ2-1|TRBV7-9|TRBD1|many
CASSFIGTGVSDEQFF
TGTGCCAGCAGCTTTATCGGGACAGGGGTCTCGGATGAGCAGTTCTTC
>TRBJ2-5|TRBV5-1|.|.
CASKAGSPQETQYF
TGCGCCAGCAAGGCAGGGTCCCCACAAGAGACCCAGTACTTC
>TRBJ2-7|TRBV25-1|TRBD2|.
CASMGTSHYEQYF
TGTGCCAGCATGGGGACTAGCCATTACGAGCAGTACTTC
>TRBJ2-5|TRBV20-1|.|.
CSASPAEETQYF
TGCAGTGCTAGTCCAGCGGAAGAGACCCAGTACTTC
>TRBJ2-7|TRBV29-1|TRBD2|.
CSARTSATSEQYF
TGCAGCGCCCGGACTAGCGCCACAAGCGAGCAGTACTTC
>TRBJ2-7|TRBV10-3|.|.
CAISESMIPDEQYF
TGTGCCATCAGTGAGTCAATGATTCCCGACGAGCAGTACTTC
>TRBJ1-4|TRBV18|.|.
CASSPPWVPKLFF
TGTGCCAGCTCACCACCGTGGGTCCCAAAACTGTTTTTT
>TRBJ2-1|TRBV7-7|.|.
CASSLGLASFNEQFF
TGTGCCAGCAGCTTAGGTCTAGCGTCCTTCAATGAGCAGTTCTTC
>TRBJ2-1|TRBV7-2|.|few
CASSLGPIGNEQFF
TGTGCCAGCAGCCTTGGCCCAATCGGCAATGAGCAGTTCTTC
>TRBJ1-2|TRBV4-2|.|.
CASSQKGGYTF
TGTGCCAGCAGCCAGAAGGGTGGCTACACCTTC
>TRBJ1-2|TRBV3-1|.|.
CASSPGGENYGYTF
TGTGCCAGCAGCCCCGGGGGCGAGAACTATGGCTACACCTTC
>TRBJ2-7|TRBV20-1|.|.
CSARDPRKQSNEQYF
TGCAGTGCTAGAGATCCGCGAAAGCAGTCCAATGAGCAGTACTTC
>TRBJ2-7|TRBV5-1|.|few
CASSTGGPPYAQYF
TGCGCCAGCAGCACCGGTGGACCACCCTACGCGCAGTACTTC
>TRBJ2-7|TRBV2|.|few
CASSADSYEQYF
TGTGCCAGCAGTGCGGACAGCTACGAGCAGTACTTC
>TRBJ1-1|TRBV24-1|.|.
CATRDPSTGTEAFF
TGTGCCACCAGGGACCCATCTACAGGGACTGAAGCTTTCTTT
>TRBJ1-2|TRBV28|TRBD1|.
CASSYRDRGFYGYTF
TGTGCCAGCAGTTACCGGGACAGGGGCTTCTATGGCTACACCTTC
>TRBJ2-3|TRBV12-3/TRBV12-4|.|once
CASMRRVSTDTQYF
TGTGCCAGCATGCGGCGGGTCAGCACAGATACGCAGTATTTT
>TRBJ1-1|TRBV20-1|TRBD1|few
CSAHRGLNTEAFF
TGCAGTGCTCACAGGGGGCTGAACACTGAAGCTTTCTTT
>TRBJ2-5|TRBV30|TRBD1|.
CAFNRGRVGETQYF
TGTGCCTTCAACAGGGGAAGGGTTGGAGAGACCCAGTACTTC
>TRBJ2-5|TRBV28|.|.
CVSERDTQETQYF
TGTGTCTCGGAGCGCGACACCCAAGAGACCCAGTACTTC
>TRBJ2-3|TRBV20-1|TRBD2|.
CSASPPSGGTDTQYF
TGCAGTGCTAGTCCCCCTAGCGGGGGTACAGATACGCAGTATTTT
>TRBJ2-7|TRBV4-2|TRBD2|.
CASSQEAASGSYEQYF
TGTGCCAGCAGCCAAGAGGCGGCTAGCGGGAGCTACGAGCAGTACTTC
>TRBJ2-7|TRBV7-2|.|.
CASSPKGEQYF
TGTGCCAGCAGCCCCAAGGGCGAGCAGTACTTC